These T cell receptor beta chains were read from a single sample in a study of blood T cell repertoires in COVID-19. TCRdb's copy holds only in-frame clones and misses some; the assay was immunoSEQ multiplex PCR. The sample consists of just under 350,000 clones, 87% of them appearing once. The sequenced sample consisted of peripheral blood. The receptors come from a woman between 45 and 60 years old with COVID-19, enrolled during active disease. Both conserved end residues are part of each CDR3. D genes are given only for firm matches. The size of a clone is reported for some rows only, either as once, few or many, or as a class for expanded clones.

d_call	v_call	j_call	clone_size	cdr3_aa	cdr3_nt
TRBD1	TRBV5-1	TRBJ2-7	NA	CASSFTRTGNKNYEQYF	TGCGCCAGCAGCTTTACGAGGACAGGAAACAAAAATTACGAGCAGTACTTC
TRBD2	TRBV27	TRBJ2-1	NA	CASSLGGGSSIEQFF	TGTGCCAGCAGTTTAGGTGGCGGGAGTTCTATTGAGCAGTTCTTC
TRBD1	TRBV11-2	TRBJ2-5	NA	CASSRLRTGGIQETQYF	TGTGCCAGCAGCAGATTAAGGACAGGGGGTATTCAAGAGACCCAGTACTTC
NA	TRBV6-2/TRBV6-3	TRBJ1-4	NA	CASSYRGRNEKLFF	TGTGCCAGCAGTTACCGTGGGAGGAATGAGAAACTGTTTTTT
NA	TRBV27	TRBJ2-1	NA	CASSLSGGLKHNEQFF	TGTGCCAGCAGTTTATCGGGGGGACTCAAACACAATGAGCAGTTCTTC
TRBD1	TRBV7-2	TRBJ1-2	NA	CASSTSGTDYGYTF	TGTGCCAGCAGCACATCCGGGACAGACTATGGCTACACCTTC
NA	TRBV5-1	TRBJ1-1	NA	CASSFGGRDTEAFF	TGCGCCAGCAGCTTCGGAGGGAGGGACACTGAAGCTTTCTTT
TRBD1	TRBV11-3	TRBJ2-7	NA	CASSLNPGQVHEQYF	TGTGCCAGCAGCTTAAACCCGGGACAGGTTCACGAGCAGTACTTC
NA	TRBV14	TRBJ2-5	few	CASSQGGRLTETQYF	TGTGCCAGCAGCCAAGGAGGGCGGTTGACAGAGACCCAGTACTTC
NA	TRBV9	TRBJ1-1	NA	CASSVKSREDTEAFF	TGTGCCAGCAGCGTAAAGAGCAGGGAGGACACTGAAGCTTTCTTT
TRBD2	TRBV5-4	TRBJ2-1	NA	CASSLEPAGAYNEQFF	TGTGCTAGCAGCCTAGAGCCAGCGGGAGCATACAATGAGCAGTTCTTC
TRBD1	TRBV6-1	TRBJ1-2	NA	CASSAGGQGAIQGYTF	TGTGCCAGCAGTGCGGGGGGACAGGGGGCTATTCAAGGCTACACCTTC
TRBD2	TRBV7-2	TRBJ2-2	NA	CASSGLAGGTGELFF	TGTGCCAGCAGCGGTCTAGCGGGAGGCACCGGGGAGCTGTTTTTT
NA	TRBV5-1	TRBJ1-5	NA	CASSPGDGWDQPQHF	TGCGCCAGCAGCCCGGGGGACGGGTGGGATCAGCCCCAGCATTTT
NA	TRBV25-1	TRBJ1-1	NA	CASSEWTPNTEAFF	TGTGCCAGCAGTGAATGGACACCGAACACTGAAGCTTTCTTT
NA	TRBV9	TRBJ1-3	NA	CASSVEGVGNTIYF	TGTGCCAGCAGCGTAGAAGGGGTCGGAAACACCATATATTTT
TRBD1	TRBV7-9	TRBJ1-2	few	CASSLERQGGYTF	TGTGCCAGCAGCTTAGAAAGACAGGGTGGCTACACCTTC
TRBD1	TRBV27	TRBJ1-1	NA	CASSFGQGVAEAFF	TGTGCCAGCAGTTTCGGTCAGGGGGTCGCTGAAGCTTTCTTT
TRBD2	TRBV5-1	TRBJ2-2	NA	CASSSLWGTTNTGELFF	TGCGCCAGCAGCTCCCTTTGGGGGACTACGAACACCGGGGAGCTGTTTTTT
NA	TRBV10-2	TRBJ1-4	NA	CASSRAGDNEKLFF	TGCGCCAGCAGCCGGGCGGGGGATAATGAAAAACTGTTTTTT
TRBD2	TRBV30	TRBJ2-7	NA	CAWNSAGGGAEQYF	TGTGCCTGGAATTCAGCGGGAGGGGGGGCCGAGCAGTACTTC
NA	TRBV7-2	TRBJ1-2	NA	CASSFRDRTGGYTF	TGTGCCAGCAGCTTCCGAGACAGGACCGGCGGCTACACCTTC
NA	TRBV27	TRBJ1-2	NA	CASSLITPGINYGYTF	TGTGCCAGCAGTTTAATTACTCCAGGGATTAACTATGGCTACACCTTC
NA	TRBV7-2	TRBJ2-7	NA	CASSLETGFGEQYF	TGTGCCAGCAGCTTGGAAACAGGGTTCGGCGAGCAGTACTTC
NA	TRBV5-1	TRBJ2-7	NA	CASSWAEGEQYF	TGCGCCAGCAGCTGGGCCGAGGGCGAGCAGTACTTC
TRBD1	TRBV29-1	TRBJ2-7	once	CSVGRTGVVSYEQYF	TGCAGCGTTGGACGGACAGGGGTCGTTTCCTACGAGCAGTACTTC
TRBD2	TRBV6-6	TRBJ2-7	once	CASNKAGTREQYF	TGTGCCAGCAATAAGGCGGGGACTAGGGAGCAGTACTTC
NA	TRBV4-2	TRBJ2-2	few	CASSSNGHKNTGELFF	TGTGCCAGCAGCAGTAACGGACACAAGAACACCGGGGAGCTGTTTTTT
TRBD2	TRBV19	TRBJ2-1	few	CASNHRLAGGYYNEQFF	TGTGCCAGTAACCACCGACTAGCGGGAGGTTACTACAATGAGCAGTTCTTC
NA	TRBV27	TRBJ2-6	NA	CASSPPGRANVLTF	TGTGCCAGCAGCCCCCCGGGTAGGGCCAACGTCCTGACTTTC
TRBD1	TRBV18	TRBJ2-7	NA	CASSPGFGTGSSYEQYF	TGTGCCAGCTCACCCGGGTTTGGGACAGGGAGCTCCTACGAGCAGTACTTC
TRBD1	TRBV18	TRBJ1-2	NA	CASSPQGQGDGYTF	TGTGCCAGCTCACCACAAGGACAGGGGGATGGCTACACCTTC
NA	TRBV2	TRBJ1-4	NA	CASSDRVNEKLFF	TGTGCCAGCAGTGACAGGGTTAATGAAAAACTGTTTTTT
NA	TRBV6-5	TRBJ1-5	NA	CASSYQAGSNQPQHF	TGTGCCAGCAGTTACCAGGCAGGTAGTAATCAGCCCCAGCATTTT
NA	TRBV4-2	TRBJ2-3	NA	CASSQDSQTDTQYF	TGTGCCAGCAGCCAAGATTCACAGACAGATACGCAGTATTTT
NA	TRBV11-2	TRBJ2-3	NA	CASSLGEGRDRTDTQYF	TGTGCCAGCAGCTTAGGTGAGGGCCGGGATCGCACAGATACGCAGTATTTT
TRBD1	TRBV6-2/TRBV6-3	TRBJ1-1	NA	CASSHRGTNTEAFF	TGTGCCAGCAGTCACAGGGGGACGAACACTGAAGCTTTCTTT